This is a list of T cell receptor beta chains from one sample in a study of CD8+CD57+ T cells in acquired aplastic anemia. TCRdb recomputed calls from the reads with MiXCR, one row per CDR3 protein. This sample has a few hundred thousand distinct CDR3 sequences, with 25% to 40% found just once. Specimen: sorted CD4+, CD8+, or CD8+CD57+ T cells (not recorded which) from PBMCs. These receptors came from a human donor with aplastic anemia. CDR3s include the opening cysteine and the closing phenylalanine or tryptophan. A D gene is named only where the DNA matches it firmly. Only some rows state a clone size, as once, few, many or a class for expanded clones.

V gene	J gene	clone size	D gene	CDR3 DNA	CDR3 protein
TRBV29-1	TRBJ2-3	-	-	TGCAGCGTCGGTGGCGGTGGCACAGATACGCAGTATTTT	CSVGGGGTDTQYF
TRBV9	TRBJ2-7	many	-	TGTGCCAGCAGCGTTACCGGCAGGGCCTACGAGCAGTACTTC	CASSVTGRAYEQYF
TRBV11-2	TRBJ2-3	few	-	TGTGCCAGCAGCCTTCAAACGGGGCGAAGCACAGATACGCAGTATTTT	CASSLQTGRSTDTQYF
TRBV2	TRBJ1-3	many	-	TGTGCCAGCAGTGTCTCTGACCCCTCTGTTTCTGGAAACACCATATATTTT	CASSVSDPSVSGNTIYF
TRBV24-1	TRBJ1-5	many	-	TGTGCCACCAGTGATGGGACCCCCGATGATAGCAATCAGCCCCAGCATTTT	CATSDGTPDDSNQPQHF
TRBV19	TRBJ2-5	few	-	TGTGCCAGTAGTATAGAATCTAGCTGGGAGACCCAGTACTTC	CASSIESSWETQYF
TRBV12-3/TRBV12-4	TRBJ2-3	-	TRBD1	TGTGCCAGCAGCCGCGGGACAGGGGGAACAGATACGCAGTATTTT	CASSRGTGGTDTQYF
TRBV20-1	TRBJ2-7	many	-	TGCAGTGCTAGAGGGAACGAGCAGTACTTC	CSARGNEQYF
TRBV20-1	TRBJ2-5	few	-	TGCAGTGCTAGAGATGGGCTCCAAGAGACCCAGTACTTC	CSARDGLQETQYF
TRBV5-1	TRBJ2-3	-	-	TGCGCCAGCAGCTTGGATGGCAGGGACACAGATACGCAGTATTTT	CASSLDGRDTDTQYF
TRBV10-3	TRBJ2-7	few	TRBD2	TGTGCCAGCAGTAGGGACTATTTGGGGGAGCAGTGCTTC	CASSRDYLGEQCF
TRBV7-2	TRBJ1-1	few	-	TGTGCCGGCAGCTTAGCTTTGGGGCAGAACACTGAAGCTTTCTTT	CAGSLALGQNTEAFF
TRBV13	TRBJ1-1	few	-	TGTGCCAGCAGCGGTGGACCAGCGAACACTGAAGCTTTCTTT	CASSGGPANTEAFF
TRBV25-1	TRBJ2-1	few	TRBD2	TGTGCCAGCAGCCAATGGCTAGCGGTTTACAATGAGCAGTTCTTC	CASSQWLAVYNEQFF
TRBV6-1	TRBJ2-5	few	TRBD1	TGTGCCAGCAGTGATACCGGGACAGGGGAGACCCAGTACTTC	CASSDTGTGETQYF
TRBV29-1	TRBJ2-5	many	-	TGCAGCGCTTGGACAGTACAAGAGACCCAGTACTTC	CSAWTVQETQYF
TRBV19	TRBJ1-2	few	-	TGTGCCAGTAGTAGCCAACTCTCTGGAAACACCTTC	CASSSQLSGNTF
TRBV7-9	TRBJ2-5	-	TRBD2	TGTGCCAGCAGCAACGCTAGCGGGGGGGCCTCAGAGACCCAGTACTTC	CASSNASGGASETQYF
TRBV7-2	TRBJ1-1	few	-	TGTGCCAGCAGCCCCTTTGGGGGCACTGAAGCTTTCTTT	CASSPFGGTEAFF
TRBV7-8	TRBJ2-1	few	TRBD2	TGTGCCAGCAGCCCTCCGGGGGGGCAGTTCGATGAGCAGTTCTTC	CASSPPGGQFDEQFF
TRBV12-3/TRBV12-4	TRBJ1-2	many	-	TGTGCCAGCAGTTTGGGCCAGTGGGGCTACACCTTC	CASSLGQWGYTF
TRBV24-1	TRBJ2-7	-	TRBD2	TGTGCCACCAGACAAAGCGGGAGTCCCTACGAGCAGTACTTC	CATRQSGSPYEQYF
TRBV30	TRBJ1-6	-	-	TGTGCCTGGAGTGTACTGGAGAGAGGACCCCTCCACTTT	CAWSVLERGPLHF
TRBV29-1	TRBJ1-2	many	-	TGCAGCGCCCGGCCGCCGCGGGGTGGCTACACCTTC	CSARPPRGGYTF